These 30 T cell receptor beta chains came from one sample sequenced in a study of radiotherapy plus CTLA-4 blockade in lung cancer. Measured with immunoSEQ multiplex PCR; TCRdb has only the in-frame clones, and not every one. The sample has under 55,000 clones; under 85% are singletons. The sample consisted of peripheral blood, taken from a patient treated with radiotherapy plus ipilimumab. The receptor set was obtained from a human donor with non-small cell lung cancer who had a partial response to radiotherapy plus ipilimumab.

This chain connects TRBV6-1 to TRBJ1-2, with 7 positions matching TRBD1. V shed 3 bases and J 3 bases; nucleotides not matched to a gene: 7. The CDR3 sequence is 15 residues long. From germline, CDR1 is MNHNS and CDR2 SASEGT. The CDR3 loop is CASSDSNRGHYGYTF. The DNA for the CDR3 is TGTGCCAGCAGTGATTCAAACAGGGGCCACTATGGCTACACCTTC.

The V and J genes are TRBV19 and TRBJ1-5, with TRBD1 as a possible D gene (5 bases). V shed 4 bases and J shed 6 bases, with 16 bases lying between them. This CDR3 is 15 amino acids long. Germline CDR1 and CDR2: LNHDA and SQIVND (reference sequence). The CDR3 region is CASSTQGLFGQPQHF. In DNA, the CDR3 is TGTGCCAGTAGTACCCAGGGTTTGTTCGGTCAGCCCCAGCATTTT.

The CDR3 coding sequence is TGCGCCAGCAGTAAAGCGAGCAGCGGCCTCGACGAGCAGTACTTC. This gives the protein CASSKASSGLDEQYF. The V gene is TRBV4-1, the J gene TRBJ2-7; TRBD2 might be the D (5 bases). Germline V gives CDR1 MGHRA, CDR2 YSYEKL. The CDR3 sequence is 15 residues long. Trimming stripped 6 bases from V and 5 bases from J, with 20 bases between.

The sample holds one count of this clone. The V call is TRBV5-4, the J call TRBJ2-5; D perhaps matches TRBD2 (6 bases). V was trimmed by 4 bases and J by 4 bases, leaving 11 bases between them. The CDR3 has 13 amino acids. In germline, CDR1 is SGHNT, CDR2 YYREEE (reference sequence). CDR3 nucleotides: TGTGCCAGCAGCGAGGGACTGATAGAGACCCAGTACTTC. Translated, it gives CASSEGLIETQYF.

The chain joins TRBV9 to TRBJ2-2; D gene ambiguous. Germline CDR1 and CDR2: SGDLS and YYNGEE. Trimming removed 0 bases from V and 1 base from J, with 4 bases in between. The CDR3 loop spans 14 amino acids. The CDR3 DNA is TGTGCCAGCAGCGTAGACGGGAACACCGGGGAGCTGTTTTTT. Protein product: CASSVDGNTGELFF.

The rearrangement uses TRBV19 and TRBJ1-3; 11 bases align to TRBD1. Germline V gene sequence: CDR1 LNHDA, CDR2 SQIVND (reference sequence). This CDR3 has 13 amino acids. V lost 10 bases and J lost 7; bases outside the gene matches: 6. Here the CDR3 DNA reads TGTGCCACCAGGACAGGGGGCCAGAACACCATATATTTT. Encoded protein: CATRTGGQNTIYF.

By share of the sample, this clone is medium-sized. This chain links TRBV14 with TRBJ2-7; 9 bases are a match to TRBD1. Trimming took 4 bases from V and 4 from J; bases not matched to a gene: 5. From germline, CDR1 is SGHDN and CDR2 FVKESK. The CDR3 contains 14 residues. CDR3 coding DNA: TGTGCCAGCAGCCCCGGGACAGGGATTTACGAGCAGTACTTC. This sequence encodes CASSPGTGIYEQYF.

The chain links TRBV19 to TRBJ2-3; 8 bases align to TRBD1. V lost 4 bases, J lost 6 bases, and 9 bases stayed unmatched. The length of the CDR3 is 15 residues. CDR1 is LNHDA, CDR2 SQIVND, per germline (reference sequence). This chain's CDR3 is CASSTGQAAWDTQYF. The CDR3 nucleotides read TGTGCCAGTAGTACGGGACAGGCGGCATGGGATACGCAGTATTTT. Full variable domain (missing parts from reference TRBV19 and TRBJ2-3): DGGITQSPKYLFRKEGQNVTLSCEQNLNHDAMYWYRQDPGQGLRLIYYSQIVNDFQKGDIAEGYSVSREKKESFPLTVTSAQKNPTAFYLCASSTGQAAWDTQYFGPGTRLTVL.

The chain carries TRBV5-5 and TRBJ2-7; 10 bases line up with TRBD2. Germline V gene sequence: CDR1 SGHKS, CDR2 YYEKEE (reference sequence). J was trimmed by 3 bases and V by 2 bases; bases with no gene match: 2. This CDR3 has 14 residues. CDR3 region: CASSFASGGYEQYF. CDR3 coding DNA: TGTGCCAGCAGCTTCGCTAGCGGGGGCTACGAGCAGTACTTC.

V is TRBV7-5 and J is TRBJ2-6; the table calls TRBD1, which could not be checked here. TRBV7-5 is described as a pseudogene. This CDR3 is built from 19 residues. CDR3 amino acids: CARSLAPQGPPSGANVLTF. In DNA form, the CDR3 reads TGTGCCAGAAGCTTAGCCCCCCAGGGGCCCCCATCTGGGGCCAACGTCCTGACTTTC.

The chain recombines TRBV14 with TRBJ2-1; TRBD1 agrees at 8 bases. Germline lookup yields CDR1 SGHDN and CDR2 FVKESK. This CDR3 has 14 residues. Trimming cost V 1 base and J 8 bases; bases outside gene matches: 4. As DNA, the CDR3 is TGTGCCAGCAGCCAAGCGCAGGGGGCCGATGAGCAGTTCTTC. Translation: CASSQAQGADEQFF.

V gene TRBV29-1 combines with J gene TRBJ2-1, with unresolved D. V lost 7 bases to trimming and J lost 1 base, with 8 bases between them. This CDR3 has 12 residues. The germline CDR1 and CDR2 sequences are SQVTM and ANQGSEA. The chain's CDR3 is CSGAQSYNEQFF. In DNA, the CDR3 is TGCAGCGGGGCCCAATCCTACAATGAGCAGTTCTTC.

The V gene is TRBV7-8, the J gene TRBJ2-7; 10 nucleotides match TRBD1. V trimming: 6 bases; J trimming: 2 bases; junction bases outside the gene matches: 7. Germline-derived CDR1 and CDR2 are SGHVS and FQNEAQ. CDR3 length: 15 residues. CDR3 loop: CASSTPGQGTYEQYF. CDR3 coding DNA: TGTGCCAGCAGTACTCCGGGACAGGGGACCTACGAGCAGTACTTC. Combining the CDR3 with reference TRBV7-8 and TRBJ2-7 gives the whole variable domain GAGVSQSPRYKVAKRGQDVALRCDPISGHVSLFWYQQALGQGPEFLTYFQNEAQLDKSGLPSDRFFAERPEGSVSTLKIQRTQQEDSAVYLCASSTPGQGTYEQYFGPGTRLTVT.

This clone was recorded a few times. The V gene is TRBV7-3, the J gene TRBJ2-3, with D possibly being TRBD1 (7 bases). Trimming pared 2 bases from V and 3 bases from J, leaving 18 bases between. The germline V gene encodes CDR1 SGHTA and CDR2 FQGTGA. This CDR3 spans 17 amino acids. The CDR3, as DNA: TGTGCCAGCAGCTTAGAGGGGGCGGACTATCTGACAGATACGCAGTATTTT. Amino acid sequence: CASSLEGADYLTDTQYF.

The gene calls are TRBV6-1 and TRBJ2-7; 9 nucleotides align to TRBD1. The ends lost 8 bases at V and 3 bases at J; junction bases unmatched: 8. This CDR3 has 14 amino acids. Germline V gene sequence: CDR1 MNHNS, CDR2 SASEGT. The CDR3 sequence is CASADRGAVYEQYF. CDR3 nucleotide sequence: TGTGCCAGCGCGGACAGGGGAGCGGTCTACGAGCAGTACTTC.

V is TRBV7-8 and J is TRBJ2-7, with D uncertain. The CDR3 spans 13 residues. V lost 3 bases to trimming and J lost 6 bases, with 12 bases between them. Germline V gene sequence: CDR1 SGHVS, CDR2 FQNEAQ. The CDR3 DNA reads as TGTGCCAGCAGCTTTATCGCGGCGCCCGAGCAGTACTTC. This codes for CASSFIAAPEQYF.

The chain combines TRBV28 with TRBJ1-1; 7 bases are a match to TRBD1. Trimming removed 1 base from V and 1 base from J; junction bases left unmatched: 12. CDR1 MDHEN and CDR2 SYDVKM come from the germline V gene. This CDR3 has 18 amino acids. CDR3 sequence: CASSLSQPRGAENTEAFF. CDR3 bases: TGTGCCAGCAGTTTATCCCAACCCAGGGGGGCAGAGAACACTGAAGCTTTCTTT.

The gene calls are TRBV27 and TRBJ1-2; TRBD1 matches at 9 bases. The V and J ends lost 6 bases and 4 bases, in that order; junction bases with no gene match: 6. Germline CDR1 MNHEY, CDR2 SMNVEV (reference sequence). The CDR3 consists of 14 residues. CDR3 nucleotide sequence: TGTGCCAGCAGACCTACAGGGGGCAGCTATGGCTACACCTTC. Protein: CASRPTGGSYGYTF.

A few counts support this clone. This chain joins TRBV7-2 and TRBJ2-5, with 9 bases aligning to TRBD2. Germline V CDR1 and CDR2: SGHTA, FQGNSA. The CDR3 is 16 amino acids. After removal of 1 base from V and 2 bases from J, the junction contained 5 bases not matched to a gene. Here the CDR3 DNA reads TGTGCCAGCAGCTTAGTTGGGACTAGCACTCAAGAGACCCAGTACTTC. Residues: CASSLVGTSTQETQYF.

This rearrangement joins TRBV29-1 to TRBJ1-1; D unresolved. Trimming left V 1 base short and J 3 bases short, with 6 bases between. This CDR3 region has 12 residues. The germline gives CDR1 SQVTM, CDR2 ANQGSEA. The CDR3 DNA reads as TGCAGCGTTGAAGCAGGCCACACTGAAGCTTTCTTT. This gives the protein CSVEAGHTEAFF.

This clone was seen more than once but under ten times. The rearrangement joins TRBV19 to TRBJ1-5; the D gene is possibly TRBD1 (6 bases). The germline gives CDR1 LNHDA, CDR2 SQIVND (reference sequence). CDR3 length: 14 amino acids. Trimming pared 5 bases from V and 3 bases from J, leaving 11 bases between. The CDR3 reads CASSVQGPNQPQHF. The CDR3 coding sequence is TGTGCCAGTAGTGTACAGGGACCCAATCAGCCCCAGCATTTT. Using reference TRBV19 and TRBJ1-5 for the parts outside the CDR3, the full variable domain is DGGITQSPKYLFRKEGQNVTLSCEQNLNHDAMYWYRQDPGQGLRLIYYSQIVNDFQKGDIAEGYSVSREKKESFPLTVTSAQKNPTAFYLCASSVQGPNQPQHFGDGTRLSIL.

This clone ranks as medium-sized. The CDR3 DNA reads TGCAGCGATCCCGGGACTAGCGGGGACAACGAGCAGTACTTC. Protein sequence: CSDPGTSGDNEQYF. The chain couples TRBV29-1 to TRBJ2-7; 13 bases are a match to TRBD2. The V gene end was trimmed by 7 bases and the J gene end by 5 bases; junction bases not matched to a gene: 8. The CDR3 extends over 14 amino acids. Germline CDR1 and CDR2: SQVTM and ANQGSEA.

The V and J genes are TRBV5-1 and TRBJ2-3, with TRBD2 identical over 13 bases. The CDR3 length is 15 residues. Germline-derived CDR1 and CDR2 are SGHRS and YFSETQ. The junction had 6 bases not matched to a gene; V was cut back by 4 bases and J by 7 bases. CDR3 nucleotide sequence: TGCGCCAGCAGCATACTAGCGGGGGGGAGTAATACGCAGTATTTT. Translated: CASSILAGGSNTQYF. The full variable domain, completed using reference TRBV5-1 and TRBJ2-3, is KAGVTQTPRYLIKTRGQQVTLSCSPISGHRSVSWYQQTPGQGLQFLFEYFSETQRNKGNFPGRFSGRQFSNSRSEMNVSTLELGDSALYLCASSILAGGSNTQYFGPGTRLTVL.

The CDR3 DNA reads TGTGCCAGCAGCGGACTGACAGGGCTCTATGGCTACACCTTC. It encodes CASSGLTGLYGYTF. The chain uses TRBV9 and TRBJ1-2; 7 nucleotides line up with TRBD1. V dropped 3 bases and J dropped 4; count of bases not matched to a gene: 6. The V gene's germline CDR1 is SGDLS and CDR2 YYNGEE. The CDR3 is 14 amino acids.

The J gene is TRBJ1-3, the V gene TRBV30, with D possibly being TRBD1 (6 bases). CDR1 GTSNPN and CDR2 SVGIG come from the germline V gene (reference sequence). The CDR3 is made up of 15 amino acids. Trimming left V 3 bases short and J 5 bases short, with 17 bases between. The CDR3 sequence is CAWSDSGTIRNTIYF. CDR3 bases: TGTGCCTGGAGCGACTCCGGGACAATCCGAAACACCATATATTTT.

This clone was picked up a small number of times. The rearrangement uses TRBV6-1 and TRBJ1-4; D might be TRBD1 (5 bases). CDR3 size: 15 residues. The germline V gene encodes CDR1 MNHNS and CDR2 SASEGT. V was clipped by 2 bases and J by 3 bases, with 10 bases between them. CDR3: CASSESRAANEKLFF. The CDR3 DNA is TGTGCCAGCAGTGAAAGCAGGGCTGCTAATGAAAAACTGTTTTTT.

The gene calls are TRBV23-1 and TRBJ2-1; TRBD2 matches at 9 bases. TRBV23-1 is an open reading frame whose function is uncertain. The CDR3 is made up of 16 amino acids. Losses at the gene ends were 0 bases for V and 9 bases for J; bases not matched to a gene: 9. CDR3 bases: TGCGCCAGCAGTCAATCGACGCGGGGGGGCCCCGGTGAGCAGTTCTTC. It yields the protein CASSQSTRGGPGEQFF.

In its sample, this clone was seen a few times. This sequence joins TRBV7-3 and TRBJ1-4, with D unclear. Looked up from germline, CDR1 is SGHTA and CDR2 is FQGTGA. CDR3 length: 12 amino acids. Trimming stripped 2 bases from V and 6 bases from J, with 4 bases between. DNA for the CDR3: TGTGCCAGCAGCTTATGCGATGAAAAACTGTTTTTT. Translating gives CASSLCDEKLFF.

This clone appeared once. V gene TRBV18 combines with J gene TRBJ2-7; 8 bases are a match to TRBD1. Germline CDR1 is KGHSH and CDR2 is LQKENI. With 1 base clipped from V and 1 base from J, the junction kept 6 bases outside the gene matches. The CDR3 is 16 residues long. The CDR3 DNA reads TGTGCCAGCTCACCACTGCGGACAGGGATGTCCTACGAGCAGTACTTC. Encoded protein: CASSPLRTGMSYEQYF.

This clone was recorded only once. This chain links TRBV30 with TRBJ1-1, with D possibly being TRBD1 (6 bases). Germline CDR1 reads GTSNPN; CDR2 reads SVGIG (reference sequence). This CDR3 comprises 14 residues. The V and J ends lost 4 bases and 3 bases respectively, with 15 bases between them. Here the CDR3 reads CAWNAGVGDTEAFF. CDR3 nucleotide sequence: TGTGCCTGGAATGCAGGGGTTGGAGACACTGAAGCTTTCTTT.